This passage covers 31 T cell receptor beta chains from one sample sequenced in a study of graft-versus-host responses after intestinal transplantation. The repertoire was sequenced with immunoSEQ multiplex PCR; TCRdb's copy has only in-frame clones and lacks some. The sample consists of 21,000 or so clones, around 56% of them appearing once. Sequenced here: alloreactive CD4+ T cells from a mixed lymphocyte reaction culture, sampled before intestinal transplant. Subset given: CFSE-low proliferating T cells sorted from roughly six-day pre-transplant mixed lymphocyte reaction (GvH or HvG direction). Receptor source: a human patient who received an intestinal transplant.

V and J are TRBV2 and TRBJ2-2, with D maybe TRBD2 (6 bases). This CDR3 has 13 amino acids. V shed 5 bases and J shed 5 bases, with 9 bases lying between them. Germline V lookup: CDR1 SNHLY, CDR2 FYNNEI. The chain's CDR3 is CASSLEGTGELFF. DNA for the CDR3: TGTGCCAGCAGTTTGGAGGGGACCGGGGAGCTGTTTTTT.

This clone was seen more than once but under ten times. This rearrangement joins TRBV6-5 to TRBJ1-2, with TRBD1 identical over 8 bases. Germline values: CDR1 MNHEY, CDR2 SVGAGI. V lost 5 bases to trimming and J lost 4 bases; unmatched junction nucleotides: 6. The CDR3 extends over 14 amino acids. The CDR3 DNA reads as TGTGCCAGCAGTCACCGGGACAGGCTCTATGGCTACACCTTC. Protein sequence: CASSHRDRLYGYTF.

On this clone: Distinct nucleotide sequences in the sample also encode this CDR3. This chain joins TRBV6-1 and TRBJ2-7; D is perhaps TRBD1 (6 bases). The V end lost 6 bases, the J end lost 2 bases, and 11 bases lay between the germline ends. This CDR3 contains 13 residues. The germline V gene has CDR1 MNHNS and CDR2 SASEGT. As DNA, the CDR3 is TGTGCCAGCAGCCCCAGGGGCCCCTACGAGCAGTACTTC. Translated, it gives CASSPRGPYEQYF.

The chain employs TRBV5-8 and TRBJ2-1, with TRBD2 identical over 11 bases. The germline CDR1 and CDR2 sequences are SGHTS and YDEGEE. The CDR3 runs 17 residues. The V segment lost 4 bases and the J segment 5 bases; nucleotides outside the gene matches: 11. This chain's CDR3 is CASSPMRTSGSHNEQFF. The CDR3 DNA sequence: TGTGCCAGCAGCCCGATGAGGACTAGCGGGTCCCACAATGAGCAGTTCTTC. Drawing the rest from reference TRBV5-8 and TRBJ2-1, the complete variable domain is EAGVTQSPTHLIKTRGQQATLRCSPISGHTSVYWYQQALGLGLQFLLWYDEGEERNRGNFPPRFSGRQFPNYSSELNVNALELEDSALYLCASSPMRTSGSHNEQFFGPGTRLTVL.

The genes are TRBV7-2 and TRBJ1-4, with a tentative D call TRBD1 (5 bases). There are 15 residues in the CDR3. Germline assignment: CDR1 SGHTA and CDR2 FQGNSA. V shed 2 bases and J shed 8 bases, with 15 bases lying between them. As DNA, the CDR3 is TGTGCCAGCAGCTTAAGAACGTCTACAGGCGAAAAACTGTTTTTT. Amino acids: CASSLRTSTGEKLFF.

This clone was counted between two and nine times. CDR3 region: CASSLEQSSYNEQFF. For the CDR3, the DNA is TGCGCCAGCAGCTTGGAACAGAGCTCCTACAATGAGCAGTTCTTC. This chain links TRBV5-1 with TRBJ2-1; D not certain. The CDR3 extends over 15 amino acids. Germline assignment: CDR1 SGHRS and CDR2 YFSETQ. The V gene lost 0 bases and the J gene lost 0 bases, with 7 bases spanning the gap.

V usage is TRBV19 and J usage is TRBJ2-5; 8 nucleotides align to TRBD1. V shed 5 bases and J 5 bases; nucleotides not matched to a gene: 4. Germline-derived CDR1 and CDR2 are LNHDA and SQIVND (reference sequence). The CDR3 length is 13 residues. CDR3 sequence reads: CASSSGGRETQYF. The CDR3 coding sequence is TGTGCCAGTAGTTCAGGGGGCAGGGAGACCCAGTACTTC.

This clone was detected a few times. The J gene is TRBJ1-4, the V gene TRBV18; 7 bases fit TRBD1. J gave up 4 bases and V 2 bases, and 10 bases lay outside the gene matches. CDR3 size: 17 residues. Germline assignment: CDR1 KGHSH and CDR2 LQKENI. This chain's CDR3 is CASSPSFGTDDNEKLFF. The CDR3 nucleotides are TGTGCCAGCTCACCAAGTTTTGGGACAGACGATAATGAAAAACTGTTTTTT. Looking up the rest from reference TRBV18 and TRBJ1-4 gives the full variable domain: NAGVMQNPRHLVRRRGQEARLRCSPMKGHSHVYWYRQLPEEGLKFMVYLQKENIIDESGMPKERFSAEFPKEGPSILRIQQVVRGDSAAYFCASSPSFGTDDNEKLFFGSGTQLSVL.

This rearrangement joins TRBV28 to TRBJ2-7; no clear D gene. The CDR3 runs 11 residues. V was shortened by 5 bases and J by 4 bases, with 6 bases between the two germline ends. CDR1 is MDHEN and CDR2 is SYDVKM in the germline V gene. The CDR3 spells CASSVYYEQYF. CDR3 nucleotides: TGTGCCAGCAGTGTTTATTACGAGCAGTACTTC.

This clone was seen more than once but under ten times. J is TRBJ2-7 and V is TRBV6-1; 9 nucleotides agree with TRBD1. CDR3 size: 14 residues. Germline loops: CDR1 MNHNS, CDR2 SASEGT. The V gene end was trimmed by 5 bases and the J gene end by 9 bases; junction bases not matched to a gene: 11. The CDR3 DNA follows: TGTGCCAGCAGTAAACTGGACAGGGGTGTAGGGCAGTACTTC. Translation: CASSKLDRGVGQYF.

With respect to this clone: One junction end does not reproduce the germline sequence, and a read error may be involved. Here the CDR3 DNA reads TGTGCCAGCACTTACGTCCAGGGCGTAAATTCACCCCTCCACTTT. It yields the protein CASTYVQGVNSPLHF. The rearrangement joins TRBV6-6 to TRBJ1-6, with D perhaps matching TRBD1 (5 bases). CDR1 MNHNY and CDR2 SVGAGI come from the germline V gene (reference sequence). The CDR3 is 15 amino acids.

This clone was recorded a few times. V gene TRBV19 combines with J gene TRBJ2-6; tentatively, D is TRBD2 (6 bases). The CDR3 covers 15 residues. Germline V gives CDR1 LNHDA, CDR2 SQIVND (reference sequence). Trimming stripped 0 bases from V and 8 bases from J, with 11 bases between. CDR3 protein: CASSIEWRVSNVLTF. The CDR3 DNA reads TGTGCCAGTAGTATAGAATGGAGGGTCTCCAACGTCCTGACTTTC.

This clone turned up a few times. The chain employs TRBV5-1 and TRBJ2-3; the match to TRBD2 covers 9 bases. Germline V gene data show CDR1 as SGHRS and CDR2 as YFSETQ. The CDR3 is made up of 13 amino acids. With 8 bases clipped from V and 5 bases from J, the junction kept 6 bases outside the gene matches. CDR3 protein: CASGLAGVDTQYF. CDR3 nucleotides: TGCGCCAGTGGCTTAGCGGGAGTAGATACGCAGTATTTT.

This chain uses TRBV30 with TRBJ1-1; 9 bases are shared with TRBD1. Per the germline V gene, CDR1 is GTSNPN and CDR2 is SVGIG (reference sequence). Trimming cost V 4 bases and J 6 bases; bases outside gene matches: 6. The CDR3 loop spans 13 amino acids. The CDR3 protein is CAWTGQGIAEAFF. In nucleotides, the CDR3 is TGTGCCTGGACCGGACAGGGGATCGCTGAAGCTTTCTTT.

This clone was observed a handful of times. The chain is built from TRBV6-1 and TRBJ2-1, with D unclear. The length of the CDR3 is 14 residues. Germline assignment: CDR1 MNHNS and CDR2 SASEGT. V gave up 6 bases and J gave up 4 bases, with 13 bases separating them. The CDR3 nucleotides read TGTGCCAGCAGCGGAGTAATCCGATACAATGAGCAGTTCTTC. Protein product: CASSGVIRYNEQFF.

The DNA for the CDR3 is TGTGCCAGCAGCCTTCGGGACAGGGGGAACACTGAAGCTTTCTTT. This encodes CASSLRDRGNTEAFF. The chain carries TRBV7-2 and TRBJ1-1, with 10 bases that match TRBD1. The CDR3 runs to 15 residues. Germline CDR1 reads SGHTA; CDR2 reads FQGNSA. The V segment lost 5 bases and the J segment 1 base; nucleotides outside the gene matches: 4.

The CDR3 reads CASSPRANQLAGGDTQYF. CDR3 nucleotide sequence: TGCGCCAGCAGCCCCCGAGCCAATCAGCTAGCGGGTGGAGATACGCAGTATTTT. The gene calls are TRBV4-3 and TRBJ2-3; 8 bases match TRBD2. The CDR3 totals 18 residues. Looked up from germline, CDR1 is LGHNA and CDR2 is YSLEER. V lost 4 bases to trimming and J lost 5 bases; unmatched junction nucleotides: 17.

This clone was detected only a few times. CDR3 region: CATGQGSTSTNEKLFF. The CDR3 DNA is TGTGCCACCGGACAGGGGTCGACTTCAACTAATGAAAAACTGTTTTTT. This sequence joins TRBV19 and TRBJ1-4; TRBD1 matches at 9 bases. V lost 10 bases to trimming and J lost 0 bases; unmatched junction nucleotides: 9. Germline CDR1 reads LNHDA; CDR2 reads SQIVND (reference sequence). CDR3 length equals 16 residues.

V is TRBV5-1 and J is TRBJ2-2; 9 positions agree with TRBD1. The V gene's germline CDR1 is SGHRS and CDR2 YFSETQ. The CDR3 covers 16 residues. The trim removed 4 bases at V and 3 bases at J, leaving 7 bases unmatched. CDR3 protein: CASSTYGTGYTGELFF. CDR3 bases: TGCGCCAGCAGCACCTACGGGACAGGGTACACCGGGGAGCTGTTTTTT.

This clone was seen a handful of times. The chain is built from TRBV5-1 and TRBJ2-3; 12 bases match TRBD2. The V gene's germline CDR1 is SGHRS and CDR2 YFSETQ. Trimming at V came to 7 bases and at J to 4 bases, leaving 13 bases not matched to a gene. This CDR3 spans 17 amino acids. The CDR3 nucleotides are TGCGCCAGCTCCTTTGCCGGGACTAGCGGGTTTCCAGATACGCAGTATTTT. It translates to CASSFAGTSGFPDTQYF.

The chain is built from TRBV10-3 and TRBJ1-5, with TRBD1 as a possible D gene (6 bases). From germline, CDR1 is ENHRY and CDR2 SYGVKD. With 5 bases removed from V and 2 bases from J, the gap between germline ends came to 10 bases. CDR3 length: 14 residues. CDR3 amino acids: CAISTGIRNQPQHF. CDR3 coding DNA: TGTGCCATCAGTACAGGGATTCGCAATCAGCCCCAGCATTTT.

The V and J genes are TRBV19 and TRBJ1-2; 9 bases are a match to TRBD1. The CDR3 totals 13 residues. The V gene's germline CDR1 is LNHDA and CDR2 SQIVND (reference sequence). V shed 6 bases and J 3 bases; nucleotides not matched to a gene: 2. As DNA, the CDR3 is TGTGCCAGTAGACGGACAGGGGACTATGGCTACACCTTC. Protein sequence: CASRRTGDYGYTF.

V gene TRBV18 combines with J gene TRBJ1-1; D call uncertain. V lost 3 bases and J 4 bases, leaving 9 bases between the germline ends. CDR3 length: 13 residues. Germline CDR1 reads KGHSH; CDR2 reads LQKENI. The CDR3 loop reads CASSPSLSTEAFF. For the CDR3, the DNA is TGTGCCAGCTCACCCTCGTTGAGCACTGAAGCTTTCTTT.

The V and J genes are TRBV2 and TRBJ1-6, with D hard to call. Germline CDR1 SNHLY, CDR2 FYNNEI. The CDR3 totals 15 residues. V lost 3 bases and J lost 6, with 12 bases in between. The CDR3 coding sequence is TGTGCCAGCAGTGAGGGCAGTTACCTTAATTCACCCCTCCACTTT. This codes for CASSEGSYLNSPLHF.

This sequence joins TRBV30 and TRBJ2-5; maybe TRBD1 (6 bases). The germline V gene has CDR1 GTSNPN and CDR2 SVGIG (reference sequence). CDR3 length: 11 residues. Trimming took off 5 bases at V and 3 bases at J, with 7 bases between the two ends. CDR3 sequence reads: CAWSGEETQYF. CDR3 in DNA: TGTGCCTGGTCAGGGGAAGAGACCCAGTACTTC.

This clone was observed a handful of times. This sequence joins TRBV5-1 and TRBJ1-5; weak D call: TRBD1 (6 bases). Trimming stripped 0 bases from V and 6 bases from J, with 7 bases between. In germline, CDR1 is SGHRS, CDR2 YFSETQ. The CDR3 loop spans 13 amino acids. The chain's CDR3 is CASSLGTAQPQHF. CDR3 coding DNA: TGCGCCAGCAGCTTGGGGACAGCTCAGCCCCAGCATTTT.

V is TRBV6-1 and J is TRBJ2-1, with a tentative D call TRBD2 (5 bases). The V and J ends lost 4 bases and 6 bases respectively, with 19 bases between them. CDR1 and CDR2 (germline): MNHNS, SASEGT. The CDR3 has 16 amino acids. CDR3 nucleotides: TGTGCCAGCAGTGGTGGGTTTAGGACTGTCGGCAATGAGCAGTTCTTC. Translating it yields CASSGGFRTVGNEQFF.

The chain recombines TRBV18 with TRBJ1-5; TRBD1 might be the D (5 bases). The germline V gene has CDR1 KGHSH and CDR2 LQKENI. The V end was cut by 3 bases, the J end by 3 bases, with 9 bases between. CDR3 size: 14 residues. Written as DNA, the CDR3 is TGTGCCAGCTCACCCGACAGCTTCAATCAGCCCCAGCATTTT. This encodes CASSPDSFNQPQHF. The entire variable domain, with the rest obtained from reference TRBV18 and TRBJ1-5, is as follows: NAGVMQNPRHLVRRRGQEARLRCSPMKGHSHVYWYRQLPEEGLKFMVYLQKENIIDESGMPKERFSAEFPKEGPSILRIQQVVRGDSAAYFCASSPDSFNQPQHFGDGTRLSIL.

CDR3 residues: CASSQEGAGGQETQYF. The CDR3 nucleotides are TGCGCCAGCAGCCAAGAAGGGGCGGGAGGACAGGAGACCCAGTACTTC. The chain combines TRBV4-1 with TRBJ2-5; TRBD2 matches 8 bases. The CDR3 runs to 16 residues. V was clipped by 0 bases and J by 5 bases; unmatched bases: 8. From germline, CDR1 is MGHRA and CDR2 YSYEKL.

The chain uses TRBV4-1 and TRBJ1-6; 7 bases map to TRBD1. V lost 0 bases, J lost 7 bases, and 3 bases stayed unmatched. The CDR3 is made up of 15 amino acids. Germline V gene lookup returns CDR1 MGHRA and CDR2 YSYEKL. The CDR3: CASSQERGLNSPLHF. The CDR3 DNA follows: TGCGCCAGCAGCCAAGAGAGGGGGCTAAATTCACCCCTCCACTTT.

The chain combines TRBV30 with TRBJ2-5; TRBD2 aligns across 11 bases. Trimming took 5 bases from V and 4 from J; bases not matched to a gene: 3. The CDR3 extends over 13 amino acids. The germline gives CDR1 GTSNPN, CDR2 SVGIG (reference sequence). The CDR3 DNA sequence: TGTGCCTGGGCACTAGCGGGAGCAGAGACCCAGTACTTC. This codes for CAWALAGAETQYF. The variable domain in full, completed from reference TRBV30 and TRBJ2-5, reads SQTIHQWPATLVQPVGSPLSLECTVEGTSNPNLYWYRQAAGRGLQLLFYSVGIGQISSEVPQNLSASRPQDRQFILSSKKLLLSDSGFYLCAWALAGAETQYFGPGTRLLVL.